The 32 T cell receptor beta chains below were found in one sample sequenced in a study of cytomegalovirus exposure and HLA in healthy donors. Primers for the PCR totalled 60 Vbeta and 13 Jbeta. Only in-frame clones appear in the TCRdb table, and some are missing; sequencing was by immunoSEQ multiplex PCR. The data show some 130,000 clones, with around 80% seen just once and 5% to 8.5% held by the top ten. The specimen was PBMCs. These receptors all come from a man aged 40-50 years in good health and CMV-seropositive.

The rearrangement joins TRBV30 to TRBJ1-2, with unresolved D. This CDR3 comprises 10 residues. V lost 1 base and J 7 bases, leaving 4 bases between the germline ends. The germline V gene encodes CDR1 GTSNPN and CDR2 SVGIG (reference sequence). Written as DNA, the CDR3 is TGTGCCTGGAGTGGCGGTGGCTACACCTTC. Translation: CAWSGGGYTF.

This chain joins TRBV10-1 and TRBJ1-6; the match to TRBD1 covers 8 bases. J gave up 10 bases and V 4 bases, and 6 bases lay outside the gene matches. There are 14 residues in the CDR3. Looked up from germline, CDR1 is WNHNN and CDR2 is SYGVQD (reference sequence). This CDR3 is CASSGGQGRSPLHF. The CDR3 bases are TGCGCCAGCAGTGGTGGACAGGGAAGGTCACCCCTCCACTTT.

V is TRBV5-1 and J is TRBJ1-6; the match to TRBD1 covers 7 bases. Germline V gene lookup returns CDR1 SGHRS and CDR2 YFSETQ. The V gene end was trimmed by 5 bases and the J gene end by 10 bases; junction bases not matched to a gene: 6. The CDR3 sequence is 13 residues long. CDR3 region: CASRAQGDSPLHF. The CDR3 bases are TGCGCCAGCAGAGCTCAGGGGGACTCACCCCTCCACTTT.

The chain has TRBV30 and TRBJ1-6, with 8 bases that match TRBD1. The V gene's germline CDR1 is GTSNPN and CDR2 SVGIG (reference sequence). V trimming: 5 bases; J trimming: 10 bases; junction bases outside the gene matches: 7. This CDR3 region has 13 residues. In DNA, the CDR3 is TGTGCCTGGGTCACCACAGGGGGGTCACCCCTCCACTTT. It yields the protein CAWVTTGGSPLHF. Supplemented by reference TRBV30 and TRBJ1-6, the full variable domain reads SQTIHQWPATLVQPVGSPLSLECTVEGTSNPNLYWYRQAAGRGLQLLFYSVGIGQISSEVPQNLSASRPQDRQFILSSKKLLLSDSGFYLCAWVTTGGSPLHFGNGTRLTVT.

The chain has TRBV7-2 and TRBJ2-3; TRBD1 matches 8 bases. J lost 1 base, V lost 3 bases, and 6 bases had no gene match. This CDR3 has 16 amino acids. CDR1 is SGHTA, CDR2 FQGNSA, per germline. CDR3 DNA: TGTGCCAGCAGCTTCTTAGAACAGGGGGGCACAGATACGCAGTATTTT. This translates into CASSFLEQGGTDTQYF.

DNA for the CDR3: TGCGCCAGCAGCCAAGATCGGTTAGGGGGCTATGGCTACACCTTC. The encoded protein is CASSQDRLGGYGYTF. The chain recombines TRBV4-1 with TRBJ1-2, with D possibly being TRBD1 (6 bases). V was clipped by 0 bases and J by 4 bases, with 12 bases between them. Germline V gene lookup returns CDR1 MGHRA and CDR2 YSYEKL. This CDR3 region has 15 residues.

The chain joins TRBV6-5 to TRBJ1-1; weak D call: TRBD1 (5 bases). CDR3 size: 15 residues. CDR1 and CDR2 from the germline V gene are MNHEY and SVGAGI. V shed 6 bases and J shed 0 bases, with 14 bases lying between them. CDR3 sequence reads: CASSPSGGMNTEAFF. In DNA form, the CDR3 reads TGTGCCAGCAGCCCCAGTGGGGGGATGAACACTGAAGCTTTCTTT.

The V and J genes are TRBV7-8 and TRBJ1-2, with TRBD1 as a possible D gene (6 bases). The CDR3 is made up of 17 amino acids. From germline, CDR1 is SGHVS and CDR2 FQNEAQ. Trimming took 2 bases from V and 2 from J, leaving 18 bases between them. CDR3 sequence reads: CASSLKVTGAVNYGYTF. The CDR3 nucleotides read TGTGCCAGCAGCTTAAAGGTGACAGGCGCCGTCAACTATGGCTACACCTTC. The variable domain in full, with the rest retrieved from reference TRBV7-8 and TRBJ1-2, is GAGVSQSPRYKVAKRGQDVALRCDPISGHVSLFWYQQALGQGPEFLTYFQNEAQLDKSGLPSDRFFAERPEGSVSTLKIQRTQQEDSAVYLCASSLKVTGAVNYGYTFGSGTRLTVV.

The chain combines TRBV10-1 with TRBJ2-7, with D perhaps matching TRBD1 (5 bases). There are 13 residues in the CDR3. Deletions cut 5 bases from V and 4 bases from J, with 12 bases between. Germline CDR1 WNHNN, CDR2 SYGVQD (reference sequence). CDR3 coding DNA: TGCGCCAGCAGTAGCGACCAGGGATACGAGCAGTACTTC. This translates into CASSSDQGYEQYF.

The V gene is TRBV7-6, the J gene TRBJ2-7, with 7 bases that match TRBD2. This CDR3 contains 15 residues. In germline, CDR1 is SGHVS, CDR2 FNYEAQ. The trim removed 5 bases at V and 3 bases at J, leaving 10 bases unmatched. The DNA of the CDR3 is TGTGCCAGCAGCCCTCGCGCGGGGGAGTTCTACGAGCAGTACTTC. Residues: CASSPRAGEFYEQYF.

The count of this clone is one. This sequence joins TRBV5-1 and TRBJ2-2, with 10 bases that match TRBD1. Germline CDR1 reads SGHRS; CDR2 reads YFSETQ. The CDR3 consists of 16 residues. The V and J ends lost 4 bases and 3 bases, in that order; junction bases with no gene match: 6. The CDR3 sequence: CASSLLTGGHTGELFF. CDR3 in DNA: TGCGCCAGCAGCCTATTGACAGGGGGCCACACCGGGGAGCTGTTTTTT.

The chain couples TRBV5-1 to TRBJ1-6; 7 nucleotides line up with TRBD1. Germline CDR1 is SGHRS and CDR2 is YFSETQ. V lost 4 bases and J lost 5; bases outside the gene matches: 6. The CDR3 is 15 residues long. CDR3 in DNA: TGCGCCAGCAGCCTATTGACAGGGAATAATTCACCCCTCCACTTT. It is translated as CASSLLTGNNSPLHF.

The J gene is TRBJ1-4, the V gene TRBV11-2, with TRBD1 matching over 8 bases. CDR1 and CDR2 from the germline V gene are SGHAT and FQNNGV. The CDR3 runs to 15 residues. The V and J ends lost 6 bases and 8 bases, in that order; junction bases with no gene match: 11. The CDR3 loop reads CASSWGTGGREKLFF. CDR3 nucleotide sequence: TGTGCCAGCAGTTGGGGTACAGGGGGTCGAGAAAAACTGTTTTTT.

As DNA, the CDR3 is TGTGCCAGCAAGCCGGGACAGGGGCCCTATGGCTACACCTTC. Amino acids: CASKPGQGPYGYTF. The gene calls are TRBV6-1 and TRBJ1-2, with TRBD1 matching 10 bases. V shed 7 bases, J shed 4 bases, and the junction held 6 bases outside the gene matches. The CDR3 covers 14 residues. Germline CDR1 is MNHNS and CDR2 is SASEGT.

The V gene is TRBV10-3, the J gene TRBJ2-1; 14 bases fit TRBD2. Germline CDR1 and CDR2: ENHRY and SYGVKD. The CDR3 is 16 amino acids. V trimming: 6 bases; J trimming: 7 bases; junction bases outside the gene matches: 8. CDR3 residues: CAIRGLAGVGVNEQFF. In DNA, the CDR3 is TGTGCCATCAGGGGACTAGCGGGAGTCGGGGTTAATGAGCAGTTCTTC.

V and J are TRBV27 and TRBJ2-5; 7 nucleotides line up with TRBD2. This CDR3 is built from 15 residues. With V trimmed by 7 bases and J by 1 base, 9 bases remained unmatched. The germline V gene has CDR1 MNHEY and CDR2 SMNVEV (reference sequence). CDR3 nucleotide sequence: TGTGCCAGCAACGGGAAGGCTAGCGGCCAAGAGACCCAGTACTTC. It codes for CASNGKASGQETQYF.

The chain uses TRBV25-1 and TRBJ2-7; the match to TRBD2 covers 10 bases. The CDR3 is 15 amino acids. Germline trimming cut 3 bases from V and 4 bases from J; bases unmatched to any gene: 6. The V gene's germline CDR1 is MGHDK and CDR2 SYGVNS. CDR3 in DNA: TGTGCCAGCAGTGATAGCCAGCGGGAGGGTTACGAGCAGTACTTC. Its protein product is CASSDSQREGYEQYF.

V and J are TRBV30 and TRBJ1-2, with 9 bases aligning to TRBD1. This CDR3 has 17 amino acids. V lost 3 bases and J lost 4; bases outside the gene matches: 15. Per the germline V gene, CDR1 is GTSNPN and CDR2 is SVGIG (reference sequence). This CDR3 is CAWRKVGFGTGPYGYTF. CDR3 in DNA: TGTGCCTGGAGAAAGGTGGGGTTCGGGACAGGGCCCTATGGCTACACCTTC.

V is TRBV4-1 and J is TRBJ2-3; 11 bases map to TRBD2. The germline gives CDR1 MGHRA, CDR2 YSYEKL. V dropped 2 bases and J dropped 5; count of bases not matched to a gene: 6. CDR3 length equals 16 residues. CDR3 sequence reads: CASSQRLAGPEDTQYF. In DNA form, the CDR3 reads TGCGCCAGCAGCCAACGACTAGCGGGACCTGAAGATACGCAGTATTTT.

This rearrangement joins TRBV21-1 to TRBJ2-7; the DNA was not used to check the table's D call, TRBD1. TRBV21-1 is noted as a pseudogene. The CDR3 loop spans 13 amino acids. CDR3 coding DNA: TGTGCCAATACTACAGGGGACGGCTACGAGCAGTACTTC. It specifies CANTTGDGYEQYF.

The CDR3 nucleotides are TGTGCCAGCAGGCCTACTAGCGGACTAGTTTACGAGCAGTACTTC. This sequence encodes CASRPTSGLVYEQYF. The chain is built from TRBV2 and TRBJ2-7; 8 nucleotides match TRBD2. The trim removed 6 bases at V and 4 bases at J, leaving 11 bases unmatched. Germline V gene sequence: CDR1 SNHLY, CDR2 FYNNEI. The CDR3 loop spans 15 amino acids.

The V call is TRBV14, the J call TRBJ2-1; 9 nucleotides align to TRBD2. V lost 0 bases, J lost 5 bases, and 11 bases stayed unmatched. Germline lookup yields CDR1 SGHDN and CDR2 FVKESK. This CDR3 is 18 amino acids long. CDR3 in amino acids: CASSQDSLMGLADNEQFF. The CDR3 nucleotides read TGTGCCAGCAGCCAAGACTCCCTCATGGGACTAGCCGACAATGAGCAGTTCTTC.

This clone has more than one count but fewer than ten. The sample contains more than one DNA sequence encoding this CDR3. For the CDR3, the DNA is TGTGCCAGCAGCTCACAGGGTTACGAGCAGTACTTC. It is translated as CASSSQGYEQYF. J is TRBJ2-7 and V is TRBV7-9; perhaps TRBD1 as D (6 bases). V lost 4 bases and J lost 4, with 8 bases in between. From germline, CDR1 is SEHNR and CDR2 FQNEAQ (reference sequence). The CDR3 sequence is 12 residues long.

The count of this clone is one. The junction does not match germline at one end; this may be a read error. DNA for the CDR3: TGTGCCCGCAGTTACGGGACAGGGACGGGCTACACCTTC. Translated: CARSYGTGTGYTF. The chain carries TRBV6-5 and TRBJ1-2, with 9 bases fitting TRBD1. Germline V gene sequence: CDR1 MNHEY, CDR2 SVGAGI. The CDR3 covers 13 residues.

The chain recombines TRBV5-4 with TRBJ2-3, with TRBD1 matching 7 bases. J was trimmed by 2 bases and V by 4 bases; bases with no gene match: 7. The CDR3 is made up of 15 amino acids. Germline loops: CDR1 SGHNT, CDR2 YYREEE (reference sequence). The CDR3 reads CASSPDRVTTDTQYF. Written as DNA, the CDR3 is TGTGCCAGCAGCCCCGACAGGGTTACCACAGATACGCAGTATTTT.

Only a few counts were recorded for this clone. CDR3 protein: CASSGGAEAFF. The CDR3 nucleotides are TGTGCCAGTAGTGGAGGCGCTGAAGCTTTCTTT. The chain carries TRBV19 and TRBJ1-1; D call uncertain. The CDR3 sequence is 11 residues long. V lost 5 bases and J lost 6, with 7 bases in between. Germline lookup yields CDR1 LNHDA and CDR2 SQIVND (reference sequence).

The rearrangement uses TRBV19 and TRBJ1-3, with TRBD1 matching over 9 bases. V shed 8 bases and J 1 base; nucleotides not matched to a gene: 9. Germline V lookup: CDR1 LNHDA, CDR2 SQIVND (reference sequence). The CDR3 runs to 16 residues. The CDR3 protein is CASSQGAPQSGNTIYF. The CDR3 DNA reads as TGTGCCAGTTCACAGGGGGCGCCGCAATCTGGAAACACCATATATTTT.

This chain joins TRBV21-1 and TRBJ1-1; TRBD1 reflects the table's D call only, with no check against the DNA. TRBV21-1 is a pseudogene. The CDR3 covers 10 residues. The CDR3 bases are TGTTTAGGGGCTGACACTGAAGCTTTCTTT. It yields the protein CLGADTEAFF.

The V and J genes are TRBV19 and TRBJ2-7, with TRBD2 matching over 9 bases. V was clipped by 3 bases and J by 4 bases; unmatched bases: 10. This CDR3 spans 16 amino acids. In germline, CDR1 is LNHDA, CDR2 SQIVND (reference sequence). CDR3 sequence (DNA): TGTGCCAGTAGTATTCTCTCGGCGGGAGGGCCTTACGAGCAGTACTTC. This gives the protein CASSILSAGGPYEQYF. Full variable domain (rest looked up from reference TRBV19 and TRBJ2-7): DGGITQSPKYLFRKEGQNVTLSCEQNLNHDAMYWYRQDPGQGLRLIYYSQIVNDFQKGDIAEGYSVSREKKESFPLTVTSAQKNPTAFYLCASSILSAGGPYEQYFGPGTRLTVT.

This sequence joins TRBV5-1 and TRBJ2-7, with TRBD1 matching over 10 bases. V was pared by 4 bases and J by 0 bases, with 4 bases of the junction left unmatched. Germline V lookup: CDR1 SGHRS, CDR2 YFSETQ. The CDR3 runs 15 residues. The CDR3, as DNA: TGCGCCAGCAGCATGACAGGGGGCTACTCCTACGAGCAGTACTTC. Translating it yields CASSMTGGYSYEQYF.

The sample holds a few counts of this clone. The chain is built from TRBV6-1 and TRBJ2-1; maybe TRBD1 (6 bases). CDR3 length equals 14 residues. Germline values: CDR1 MNHNS, CDR2 SASEGT. Deletions cut 5 bases from V and 8 bases from J, with 16 bases between. DNA of the CDR3: TGTGCCAGCAGTACCATGCAGGGGCTGGATGAGCAGTTCTTC. Protein sequence: CASSTMQGLDEQFF.

The J gene is TRBJ2-3, the V gene TRBV5-6; D is unresolved. The germline CDR1 and CDR2 sequences are SGHDT and YYEEEE. The CDR3 has 12 amino acids. Deletions cut 4 bases from V and 2 bases from J, with 5 bases between. CDR3 nucleotides: TGTGCCAGCAGCACACCCACAGATACGCAGTATTTT. Translation gives CASSTPTDTQYF.